The clone carrying this TCR beta chain was observed a handful of times. TCRdb re-derived calls from the 5' RACE reads in MiXCR, one entry per CDR3 protein. The data contain about 180,000 distinct CDR3 sequences, less than 20% of them singletons. This sample was taken from a study of T-cell memory formation after mild COVID-19. The TCR comes from a man aged 18 to 30 who had mild COVID-19 (a few samples of this study predate the infection). Cell type and time point are not known. The sample comprised PBMCs or a T cell subset sorted from them (not recorded which).

Here the CDR3 DNA reads TGCGCCAGCCCCACACTACAGGGGGCGACAGATACGCAGTATTTT. It encodes CASPTLQGATDTQYF. The V and J genes are TRBV23-1 and TRBJ2-3; 9 nucleotides agree with TRBD1. TRBV23-1 is given ORF status, its function remaining uncertain. The CDR3 has 15 residues. With V trimmed by 8 bases and J by 3 bases, 9 bases remained unmatched.